Following are 21 T cell receptor beta chains from one sample sequenced in a study of regulatory dendritic cells for organ transplantation. These receptors' targets are unknown. TCRdb's copy holds only in-frame clones and misses some; the assay was immunoSEQ multiplex PCR. The repertoire includes around 11,000 clones, about 85% of them detected once, and under 3% sits in the top ten. Allogeneic regulatory or mature dendritic cells were co-cultured for four to six days with CFSE-labeled sorted T cells at 1:10. Sequences were obtained from memory CD4+ T cells from blood cultured with dendritic cells. This sample's subset: CD45RO+ memory T cells. These receptor sequences come from a human donor in good health.

V usage is TRBV4-2 and J usage is TRBJ2-2; possibly TRBD1 for D (5 bases). V lost 1 base and J 6 bases, leaving 9 bases between the germline ends. Germline V gene sequence: CDR1 LGHNA, CDR2 YNFKEQ. This CDR3 is built from 14 residues. The CDR3 DNA follows: TGTGCCAGCAGCCAAGTCCAGGGTGCCGGGGAGCTGTTTTTT. This translates into CASSQVQGAGELFF.

The chain is built from TRBV9 and TRBJ1-2; D is perhaps TRBD1 (6 bases). CDR3 length equals 14 residues. Germline V gives CDR1 SGDLS, CDR2 YYNGEE. V lost 2 bases and J 2 bases, leaving 10 bases between the germline ends. For the CDR3, the DNA is TGTGCCAGCAGCGTCGGGACACGCAACTATGGCTACACCTTC. Encoded protein: CASSVGTRNYGYTF.

The chain links TRBV28 to TRBJ2-6, with no clear D. CDR1 and CDR2 (germline): MDHEN, SYDVKM. The CDR3 is 13 residues long. V lost 7 bases, J lost 0 bases, and 4 bases lay in between. CDR3 nucleotide sequence: TGTGCCAGCAAGCGCTCTGGGGCCAACGTCCTGACTTTC. This encodes CASKRSGANVLTF.

The chain carries TRBV6-5 and TRBJ2-1; D remains unclear. CDR1 and CDR2 from the germline V gene are MNHEY and SVGAGI. V was pared by 6 bases and J by 4 bases, with 16 bases between. The length of the CDR3 is 15 residues. The CDR3 loop reads CASSLGPPRYNEQFF. The CDR3 DNA reads as TGTGCCAGCAGCCTCGGACCTCCGCGATACAATGAGCAGTTCTTC.

The chain recombines TRBV19 with TRBJ1-2, with D perhaps matching TRBD1 (6 bases). Germline CDR1 reads LNHDA; CDR2 reads SQIVND (reference sequence). This CDR3 region has 14 residues. V lost 10 bases and J 8 bases, leaving 23 bases between the germline ends. The CDR3 DNA sequence: TGTGCCACCCAACCCGGTTCGGGGGCTAACGGCTACACCTTC. It specifies CATQPGSGANGYTF. Variable domain in full (rest from reference TRBV19 and TRBJ1-2): DGGITQSPKYLFRKEGQNVTLSCEQNLNHDAMYWYRQDPGQGLRLIYYSQIVNDFQKGDIAEGYSVSREKKESFPLTVTSAQKNPTAFYLCATQPGSGANGYTFGSGTRLTVV.

V is TRBV29-1 and J is TRBJ1-2; D gene ambiguous. CDR3 length: 9 residues. The V gene's germline CDR1 is SQVTM and CDR2 ANQGSEA. Trimming left V 3 bases short and J 11 bases short, with 7 bases between. The CDR3 DNA sequence: TGCAGCGTTGATGGGGATTACACCTTC. Its protein product is CSVDGDYTF.

This clone has a handful of counts. The gene calls are TRBV4-2 and TRBJ2-1, with D unclear. V was shortened by 4 bases and J by 2 bases, with 12 bases between the two germline ends. The germline gives CDR1 LGHNA, CDR2 YNFKEQ. The CDR3 has 15 amino acids. CDR3 nucleotide sequence: TGTGCCAGCAGCCCAACTGAGCTGGCCTACAATGAGCAGTTCTTC. This codes for CASSPTELAYNEQFF.

The CDR3 is CAISDKGSSGYTF. The CDR3 bases are TGTGCCATCAGTGACAAGGGGTCGAGCGGCTACACCTTC. The rearrangement joins TRBV10-3 to TRBJ1-2; maybe TRBD1 (5 bases). Germline CDR1 and CDR2: ENHRY and SYGVKD. The V end lost 3 bases, the J end lost 8 bases, and 13 bases lay between the germline ends. The CDR3 spans 13 residues.

The chain couples TRBV5-8 to TRBJ2-3; D uncertain. In germline, CDR1 is SGHTS, CDR2 YDEGEE. This CDR3 spans 11 amino acids. Trimming shortened V by 5 bases and J by 6 bases, and 7 bases separated the two germline ends. The CDR3, as DNA: TGTGCCAGCAGATTTCGGGATACGCAGTATTTT. Translating gives CASRFRDTQYF.

This clone was picked up a small number of times. The chain couples TRBV7-2 to TRBJ1-6; D remains ambiguous. The CDR3 sequence is 14 residues long. Germline CDR1 SGHTA, CDR2 FQGNSA. V shed 5 bases and J shed 13 bases, with 18 bases lying between them. The CDR3 nucleotides read TGTGCCAGCAGCCGTTATCGGGAGGAGGAGCCCCTCCACTTT. Amino acid sequence: CASSRYREEEPLHF. The whole variable domain, filled in from reference TRBV7-2 and TRBJ1-6, reads GAGVSQSPSNKVTEKGKDVELRCDPISGHTALYWYRQSLGQGLEFLIYFQGNSAPDKSGLPSDRFSAERTGGSVSTLTIQRTQQEDSAVYLCASSRYREEEPLHFGNGTRLTVT.

The CDR3 sequence: CASSDAPGQGSGANVLTF. The CDR3 DNA reads TGTGCCAGCAGCGATGCACCGGGACAGGGCTCTGGGGCCAACGTCCTGACTTTC. The chain has TRBV7-9 and TRBJ2-6; TRBD1 matches 9 bases. The CDR3 totals 18 residues. The V and J ends lost 5 bases and 0 bases, in that order; junction bases with no gene match: 8. From germline, CDR1 is SEHNR and CDR2 FQNEAQ (reference sequence).

The J gene is TRBJ2-1, the V gene TRBV18; D is unresolved. The germline CDR1 and CDR2 sequences are KGHSH and LQKENI. This CDR3 spans 13 amino acids. Between the trimmed V and J ends, which lost 5 bases and 9 bases, there was a span of 14 bases. CDR3 in DNA: TGTGCCAGCTCAATACTTGGCCGAGGTGAGCAGTTCTTC. Translating gives CASSILGRGEQFF.

The rearrangement joins TRBV15 to TRBJ1-5; D unresolved. CDR1 and CDR2 from the germline V gene are LNHNV and YYDKDF (reference sequence). The CDR3 extends over 16 amino acids. Deletions cut 3 bases from V and 5 bases from J, with 17 bases between. CDR3: CATSRSRRADDQPQHF. The CDR3 DNA follows: TGTGCCACCAGCAGGAGCAGGCGTGCTGATGATCAGCCCCAGCATTTT.

V is TRBV6-5 and J is TRBJ2-7; TRBD1 is a possible D gene (6 bases). CDR3 length: 15 residues. The V gene's germline CDR1 is MNHEY and CDR2 SVGAGI. The V gene lost 0 bases and the J gene lost 2 bases, with 11 bases spanning the gap. The CDR3 DNA reads as TGTGCCAGCAGTTACTCCTCCAGGGGTCCCTACGAGCAGTACTTC. Its translation is CASSYSSRGPYEQYF.

The rearrangement links TRBV4-2 to TRBJ1-5, with 7 bases fitting TRBD1. CDR1 and CDR2 (germline): LGHNA, YNFKEQ. Losses at the gene ends were 0 bases for V and 3 bases for J; bases not matched to a gene: 2. The CDR3 extends over 15 amino acids. CDR3 region: CASSQEDRDNQPQHF. Here the CDR3 DNA reads TGTGCCAGCAGCCAAGAAGACAGGGACAATCAGCCCCAGCATTTT.

This clone was recorded only once. The chain links TRBV10-3 to TRBJ2-7, with 13 bases identical to TRBD2. Germline V lookup: CDR1 ENHRY, CDR2 SYGVKD. This CDR3 spans 15 amino acids. V lost 4 bases to trimming and J lost 3 bases; unmatched junction nucleotides: 3. The CDR3 spells CAISGTSGSIYEQYF. In DNA, the CDR3 is TGTGCCATCAGTGGGACTAGCGGGAGTATCTACGAGCAGTACTTC.

The chain has TRBV18 and TRBJ1-3, with unresolved D. Germline V CDR1 and CDR2: KGHSH, LQKENI. This CDR3 contains 14 residues. The germline V and J ends were trimmed by 3 bases and 0 bases, with 6 bases remaining between them. Here the CDR3 reads CASSPSHSGNTIYF. CDR3 DNA: TGTGCCAGCTCACCCTCTCACTCTGGAAACACCATATATTTT.

The chain uses TRBV7-9 and TRBJ1-2; no clear D. V dropped 0 bases and J dropped 0 bases, with 8 bases sitting between them. This CDR3 has 15 residues. CDR1 and CDR2 from the germline V gene are SEHNR and FQNEAQ (reference sequence). Here the CDR3 reads CASSLAGFSNYGYTF. The CDR3 DNA reads TGTGCCAGCAGCTTAGCGGGGTTTTCTAACTATGGCTACACCTTC. The full variable domain, with the rest looked up from reference TRBV7-9 and TRBJ1-2, is DTGVSQNPRHKITKRGQNVTFRCDPISEHNRLYWYRQTLGQGPEFLTYFQNEAQLEKSRLLSDRFSAERPKGSFSTLEIQRTEQGDSAMYLCASSLAGFSNYGYTFGSGTRLTVV.

The sample holds one count of this clone. The chain couples TRBV18 to TRBJ1-1; 9 bases fit TRBD1. With V trimmed by 3 bases and J by 1 base, 3 bases remained unmatched. The germline CDR1 and CDR2 sequences are KGHSH and LQKENI. The CDR3 covers 15 residues. Here the CDR3 DNA reads TGTGCCAGCTCACCCGGACAGGGGCGGAACACTGAAGCTTTCTTT. Its protein product is CASSPGQGRNTEAFF.

The chain joins TRBV11-1 to TRBJ2-7; 9 bases agree with TRBD1. Germline V gene lookup returns CDR1 SGHAT and CDR2 FQDESV (reference sequence). Trimming cost V 5 bases and J 6 bases; bases outside gene matches: 11. This CDR3 has 15 residues. CDR3 nucleotides: TGTGCCAGCAGCCGGAACAGGGGGCTAGGTCTCGAGCAGTACTTC. This codes for CASSRNRGLGLEQYF. The full variable domain, rest sourced from reference TRBV11-1 and TRBJ2-7, is EAEVAQSPRYKITEKSQAVAFWCDPISGHATLYWYRQILGQGPELLVQFQDESVVDDSQLPKDRFSAERLKGVDSTLKIQPAELGDSAMYLCASSRNRGLGLEQYFGPGTRLTVT.

V usage is TRBV11-3 and J usage is TRBJ1-2; unclear D gene. Germline CDR1 and CDR2: SGHNT and YENEEA. CDR3 length equals 13 residues. Trimming cost V 5 bases and J 8 bases, with 15 bases left between them. This CDR3 is CASSPAETGGYTF. The DNA for the CDR3 is TGTGCCAGCAGCCCCGCTGAGACGGGGGGCTACACCTTC.